The 23 T cell receptor beta chains given below trace back to one sample, sequenced in a study of cytomegalovirus exposure and HLA in healthy donors (TCRdb year 2017). The library was prepared using the immunoSEQ multiplex PCR assay. For the multiplex PCR, a mixture combining 60 forward primers for TCR Vbeta segments and 13 reverse primers for TCR Jbeta segments was used. TCRdb took this table from immuneACCESS and kept in-frame rearrangements with V and J called. Such tables lack part of the clones; where checked against another copy, unresolved V genes explain under half of the gap, and the rest is unexplained. The sample table includes tens of thousands of clones. The ten largest clones represent 7% to 8.5% of the sample. Sequences were obtained from PBMCs. Receptors originate from a male donor in good health and CMV-seronegative.

The chain uses TRBV20-1 and TRBJ2-7; D may be TRBD2 (5 bases). The germline V gene has CDR1 DFQATT and CDR2 SNEGSKA (reference sequence). V lost 6 bases to trimming and J lost 3 bases, with 9 bases between them. The CDR3 is 11 amino acids. Here the CDR3 reads CSARTLYEQYF. CDR3 sequence (DNA): TGCAGTGCACGGACTCTCTACGAGCAGTACTTC.

V gene TRBV19 combines with J gene TRBJ2-7; 7 bases are a match to TRBD1. CDR1 and CDR2 (germline): LNHDA, SQIVND (reference sequence). Losses at the gene ends were 7 bases for V and 2 bases for J; bases not matched to a gene: 11. This CDR3 spans 15 amino acids. CDR3 residues: CASTPHRDSPYEQYF. CDR3 DNA sequence: TGTGCCAGTACTCCGCACCGGGACAGTCCCTACGAGCAGTACTTC. Combining the CDR3 with reference TRBV19 and TRBJ2-7 gives the whole variable domain DGGITQSPKYLFRKEGQNVTLSCEQNLNHDAMYWYRQDPGQGLRLIYYSQIVNDFQKGDIAEGYSVSREKKESFPLTVTSAQKNPTAFYLCASTPHRDSPYEQYFGPGTRLTVT.

The chain employs TRBV5-4 and TRBJ2-1; 9 bases align to TRBD2. The CDR3 spans 17 residues. Trimming removed 2 bases from V and 2 bases from J; junction bases left unmatched: 8. CDR1 and CDR2 (germline): SGHNT, YYREEE (reference sequence). Here the CDR3 reads CASSFSRASGTYNEQFF. DNA of the CDR3: TGTGCCAGCAGCTTTTCCCGAGCTAGCGGGACCTACAATGAGCAGTTCTTC. Together with reference TRBV5-4 and TRBJ2-1, the CDR3 gives the full variable domain: ETGVTQSPTHLIKTRGQQVTLRCSSQSGHNTVSWYQQALGQGPQFIFQYYREEENGRGNFPPRFSGLQFPNYSSELNVNALELDDSALYLCASSFSRASGTYNEQFFGPGTRLTVL.

The chain is built from TRBV5-4 and TRBJ1-2, with D maybe TRBD1 (5 bases). This CDR3 contains 14 residues. Germline lookup yields CDR1 SGHNT and CDR2 YYREEE (reference sequence). Between the trimmed V and J ends, which lost 3 bases and 8 bases, there was a span of 17 bases. The CDR3 DNA reads as TGTGCCAGCAGCTCCACCGCAGGGTTCAACGGCTACACCTTC. As protein: CASSSTAGFNGYTF.

The rearrangement joins TRBV7-9 to TRBJ2-7, with TRBD1 as a possible D gene (5 bases). This CDR3 spans 13 amino acids. Germline values: CDR1 SEHNR, CDR2 FQNEAQ (reference sequence). V gave up 4 bases and J gave up 6 bases, with 13 bases separating them. CDR3 sequence reads: CASSSSGNGEQYF. The DNA of the CDR3 is TGTGCCAGCAGCTCCTCAGGGAACGGCGAGCAGTACTTC.

V usage is TRBV20-1 and J usage is TRBJ1-1; perhaps TRBD1 as D (6 bases). This CDR3 comprises 11 residues. Germline V gene data show CDR1 as DFQATT and CDR2 as SNEGSKA (reference sequence). The germline V and J ends were trimmed by 6 bases and 4 bases, with 9 bases remaining between them. The CDR3 reads CSARGSTEAFF. For the CDR3, the DNA is TGCAGTGCGAGGGGGTCCACTGAAGCTTTCTTT.

Regarding this clone: This sample also contains other DNA sequences that code for the same CDR3. The V and J genes are TRBV7-6 and TRBJ1-1; no definite D call. The V gene's germline CDR1 is SGHVS and CDR2 FNYEAQ. V gave up 10 bases and J gave up 0 bases, with 30 bases separating them. This CDR3 spans 19 amino acids. The CDR3 region is CAIPPTGHPSGALNTEAFF. CDR3 sequence (DNA): TGTGCCATCCCCCCTACCGGTCACCCGTCGGGAGCACTGAACACTGAAGCTTTCTTT.

The chain links TRBV9 to TRBJ2-5; TRBD1 aligns across 7 bases. Germline CDR1 is SGDLS and CDR2 is YYNGEE. The V gene end was trimmed by 1 base and the J gene end by 4 bases; junction bases not matched to a gene: 4. The CDR3 consists of 14 residues. CDR3 residues: CASSVTGAGETQYF. In DNA form, the CDR3 reads TGTGCCAGCAGCGTAACAGGGGCTGGAGAGACCCAGTACTTC. The complete variable domain, with remaining parts taken from reference TRBV9 and TRBJ2-5, reads DSGVTQTPKHLITATGQRVTLRCSPRSGDLSVYWYQQSLDQGLQFLIQYYNGEERAKGNILERFSAQQFPDLHSELNLSSLELGDSALYFCASSVTGAGETQYFGPGTRLLVL.

This chain joins TRBV27 and TRBJ2-7, with D perhaps matching TRBD2 (6 bases). Germline CDR1 reads MNHEY; CDR2 reads SMNVEV (reference sequence). The CDR3 covers 12 residues. The CDR3 sequence: CSGGINMCEQYF. Here the CDR3 DNA reads TGTTCTGGAGGGATTAATATGTGCGAGCAGTACTTC.

The chain links TRBV18 to TRBJ2-7; 7 nucleotides agree with TRBD2. The CDR3 sequence is 14 residues long. Germline trimming cut 8 bases from V and 4 bases from J; bases unmatched to any gene: 11. Germline loops: CDR1 KGHSH, CDR2 LQKENI. CDR3 bases: TGTGCCAGCGGCACTGCGACTAGCCCGTACGAGCAGTACTTC. Translating it yields CASGTATSPYEQYF.

The rearrangement joins TRBV6-5 to TRBJ1-5; D may be TRBD1 (5 bases). The germline CDR1 and CDR2 sequences are MNHEY and SVGAGI. The CDR3 contains 15 residues. V was clipped by 8 bases and J by 0 bases, with 14 bases between them. The CDR3 DNA reads as TGTGCCAGCTGCTCTCGGGGGGGTAGCAATCAGCCCCAGCATTTT. This codes for CASCSRGGSNQPQHF.

This CDR3 is CASTDSFNEQFF. The DNA for the CDR3 is TGTGCCAGCACCGACAGTTTCAATGAGCAGTTCTTC. The rearrangement links TRBV6-1 to TRBJ2-1; weak D call: TRBD1 (5 bases). Germline lookup yields CDR1 MNHNS and CDR2 SASEGT. V was shortened by 7 bases and J by 6 bases, with 10 bases between the two germline ends. CDR3 length: 12 amino acids.

This chain connects TRBV6-4 to TRBJ2-1; 8 bases fit TRBD1. Germline V gene data show CDR1 as MRHNA and CDR2 as SNTAGT. The V and J ends lost 4 bases and 0 bases, in that order; junction bases with no gene match: 5. The CDR3 covers 16 residues. CDR3 loop: CASSVTGTGSYNEQFF. The CDR3 bases are TGTGCCAGCAGTGTTACCGGGACAGGCTCCTACAATGAGCAGTTCTTC.

Here the CDR3 reads CASSLNGGSYF. The CDR3 DNA sequence: TGTGCCAGCAGCTTAAATGGGGGGTCGTACTTC. V usage is TRBV7-2 and J usage is TRBJ2-5, with D tentatively TRBD2 (6 bases). The germline V gene encodes CDR1 SGHTA and CDR2 FQGNSA. V dropped 2 bases and J dropped 13 bases, with 11 bases sitting between them. The CDR3 runs 11 residues.

This sequence joins TRBV5-4 and TRBJ1-1; 9 bases line up with TRBD1. The germline V gene encodes CDR1 SGHNT and CDR2 YYREEE (reference sequence). The CDR3 covers 17 residues. V lost 4 bases, J lost 0 bases, and 10 bases stayed unmatched. This CDR3 is CASSPQGAKGLNTEAFF. DNA for the CDR3: TGTGCCAGCAGCCCACAGGGGGCCAAGGGATTGAACACTGAAGCTTTCTTT.

The chain links TRBV19 to TRBJ2-5, with 8 positions matching TRBD2. The CDR3 loop spans 15 amino acids. V lost 3 bases and J lost 4; bases outside the gene matches: 7. The germline V gene encodes CDR1 LNHDA and CDR2 SQIVND (reference sequence). The CDR3 DNA sequence: TGTGCCAGTAGTATCAGCGGGAGAGCTTTAGAGACCCAGTACTTC. Amino acid sequence: CASSISGRALETQYF.

The chain is built from TRBV5-1 and TRBJ2-7, with 10 bases that match TRBD1. Germline CDR1 and CDR2: SGHRS and YFSETQ. The CDR3 is made up of 14 amino acids. The ends lost 6 bases at V and 4 bases at J; junction bases unmatched: 7. The CDR3 spells CASNQGQGVYEQYF. CDR3 bases: TGCGCCAGCAACCAAGGACAGGGGGTTTACGAGCAGTACTTC.

The chain is built from TRBV18 and TRBJ2-5; perhaps TRBD1 as D (6 bases). In germline, CDR1 is KGHSH, CDR2 LQKENI. The V and J ends lost 6 bases and 5 bases respectively, with 13 bases between them. This CDR3 has 13 amino acids. DNA of the CDR3: TGTGCCAGCTCGCAAGGACAGTACGAGACCCAGTACTTC. Encoded protein: CASSQGQYETQYF.

The J gene is TRBJ2-1, the V gene TRBV6-1; 7 bases align to TRBD2. The CDR3 runs to 15 residues. Germline CDR1 and CDR2: MNHNS and SASEGT. J lost 4 bases, V lost 1 base, and 4 bases had no gene match. CDR3 region: CASSEVLAEYNEQFF. As DNA, the CDR3 is TGTGCCAGCAGTGAAGTCCTAGCGGAGTACAATGAGCAGTTCTTC.

The V gene is TRBV27, the J gene TRBJ2-7; 9 bases are a match to TRBD1. The CDR3 has 13 amino acids. Germline V gene sequence: CDR1 MNHEY, CDR2 SMNVEV (reference sequence). V lost 8 bases, J lost 2 bases, and 4 bases stayed unmatched. CDR3: CASGRTGAYEQYF. DNA for the CDR3: TGTGCCAGCGGACGGACAGGGGCCTACGAGCAGTACTTC.

The chain uses TRBV9 and TRBJ2-2, with 8 bases identical to TRBD2. Germline V gene data show CDR1 as SGDLS and CDR2 as YYNGEE. Trimming removed 0 bases from V and 2 bases from J; junction bases left unmatched: 3. The length of the CDR3 is 16 residues. The CDR3 DNA reads as TGTGCCAGCAGCGTAGGGCTAGCGGGTAACACCGGGGAGCTGTTTTTT. Its protein product is CASSVGLAGNTGELFF.

The rearrangement links TRBV6-6 to TRBJ1-4; 7 positions match TRBD1. V was pared by 7 bases and J by 8 bases, with 10 bases of the junction left unmatched. The CDR3 is 14 residues long. Germline V CDR1 and CDR2: MNHNY, SVGAGI (reference sequence). The CDR3 here is CASKKGALGEKLFF. The DNA of the CDR3 is TGTGCCAGCAAAAAGGGGGCGCTGGGAGAAAAACTGTTTTTT.

The chain joins TRBV9 to TRBJ2-3, with D possibly being TRBD2 (7 bases). V was shortened by 4 bases and J by 2 bases, with 23 bases between the two germline ends. The germline CDR1 and CDR2 sequences are SGDLS and YYNGEE. The CDR3 has 18 amino acids. This CDR3 is CASSSPGGGAPYTDTQYF. The CDR3 DNA sequence: TGTGCCAGCAGCTCCCCCGGAGGGGGGGCCCCTTACACAGATACGCAGTATTTT.